The 20 T cell receptor beta chains below come from one sample, sequenced in a study of blood T cell repertoires in COVID-19. The table came from immunoSEQ multiplex PCR; TCRdb's copy has only in-frame clones and leaves some out. The table has about 310,000 clones, about 89% seen once; the top ten hold 4.5% to 5.5%. The sample was PBMCs or T cells enriched from blood (not recorded which). These receptors were taken from a man in his sixties who had recovered from COVID-19.

CDR3 region: CASSWGGSNEKLFF. The CDR3 DNA sequence: TGTGCCAGCAGTTGGGGAGGATCAAATGAAAAACTGTTTTTT. The chain joins TRBV6-2 or TRBV6-3 to TRBJ1-4; D ambiguous. Germline assignment: CDR1 MNHEY and CDR2 SVGEGT. This CDR3 is built from 14 residues. Trimming cost V 4 bases and J 5 bases, with 11 bases left between them.

This clone was observed a handful of times. This CDR3 is CASSGGTGPADIQYF. CDR3 sequence (DNA): TGCGCCAGCAGCGGGGGGACAGGGCCTGCGGACATTCAGTACTTC. The chain recombines TRBV5-1 with TRBJ2-4, with 9 bases identical to TRBD1. The germline gives CDR1 SGHRS, CDR2 YFSETQ. With 4 bases clipped from V and 8 bases from J, the junction kept 10 bases outside the gene matches. The CDR3 extends over 15 amino acids.

The gene calls are TRBV27 and TRBJ1-1; D is uncertain. Germline CDR1 is MNHEY and CDR2 is SMNVEV (reference sequence). The ends were cut back, 6 bases at V and 3 bases at J, with 17 bases in the middle. CDR3 size: 15 residues. In nucleotides, the CDR3 is TGTGCCAGCAGGGTTGAATCTTTAGACTACACTGAAGCTTTCTTT. Protein product: CASRVESLDYTEAFF.

A remark on this clone: The sample holds other DNA sequences that translate to the same CDR3. This rearrangement joins TRBV28 to TRBJ2-7; TRBD2 matches at 7 bases. V shed 3 bases, J shed 0 bases, and the junction held 2 bases outside the gene matches. This CDR3 is 14 amino acids long. Germline V gene lookup returns CDR1 MDHEN and CDR2 SYDVKM. The CDR3: CASSFGGSSYEQYF. DNA for the CDR3: TGTGCCAGCAGTTTCGGGGGGAGCTCCTACGAGCAGTACTTC.

This sequence joins TRBV2 and TRBJ1-6; D may be TRBD1 (5 bases). V shed 7 bases and J shed 9 bases, with 19 bases lying between them. The length of the CDR3 is 15 residues. Germline V gives CDR1 SNHLY, CDR2 FYNNEI. The CDR3 here is CASIRTQGASSPLHF. CDR3 nucleotide sequence: TGTGCCAGCATCAGGACACAAGGGGCGTCTTCACCCCTCCACTTT.

The chain is built from TRBV4-1 and TRBJ1-5, with D perhaps matching TRBD1 (6 bases). The CDR3 is made up of 17 amino acids. Germline values: CDR1 MGHRA, CDR2 YSYEKL. V lost 4 bases, J lost 0 bases, and 16 bases lay in between. CDR3 loop: CASSPWGGLASNQPQHF. In DNA, the CDR3 is TGCGCCAGCAGCCCCTGGGGGGGGCTCGCTAGCAATCAGCCCCAGCATTTT.

V gene TRBV5-1 combines with J gene TRBJ1-4, with unresolved D. Per the germline V gene, CDR1 is SGHRS and CDR2 is YFSETQ. There are 15 residues in the CDR3. The V and J ends lost 4 bases and 8 bases respectively, with 18 bases between them. The CDR3 sequence: CASSHAPGVREKLFF. The CDR3 DNA is TGCGCCAGCAGCCATGCGCCGGGTGTAAGGGAAAAACTGTTTTTT.

The chain is built from TRBV9 and TRBJ2-5; 8 bases are a match to TRBD1. The germline V gene has CDR1 SGDLS and CDR2 YYNGEE. This CDR3 is built from 15 residues. Losses at the gene ends were 4 bases for V and 1 base for J; bases not matched to a gene: 6. The CDR3 DNA follows: TGTGCCAGCAGCACTCGGACAGGGACCCAAGAGACCCAGTACTTC. Amino acid sequence: CASSTRTGTQETQYF.

The rearrangement uses TRBV11-2 and TRBJ2-3; 8 bases are a match to TRBD2. CDR1 SGHAT and CDR2 FQNNGV come from the germline V gene. V was pared by 1 base and J by 2 bases, with 11 bases of the junction left unmatched. The CDR3 runs to 18 residues. The CDR3, as DNA: TGTGCCAGCAGCTTAGTTGGTGGGACTAGATTAAACACAGATACGCAGTATTTT. Protein: CASSLVGGTRLNTDTQYF.

The chain combines TRBV3-1 (or the pseudogene TRBV3-2) with TRBJ2-1; D possibly corresponds to TRBD2 (6 bases). Germline V gene lookup returns CDR1 LGHDT and CDR2 YNNKEL (reference sequence). Trimming cost V 0 bases and J 9 bases, with 15 bases left between them. The CDR3 has 15 amino acids. The CDR3 protein is CASSQDQEGRREQFF. CDR3 bases: TGTGCCAGCAGCCAAGATCAAGAGGGGAGGCGTGAGCAGTTCTTC.

A remark on this clone: Different DNA sequences within this sample yield the same CDR3. The J gene is TRBJ2-5, the V gene TRBV18; 8 bases are shared with TRBD1. Looked up from germline, CDR1 is KGHSH and CDR2 is LQKENI. V gave up 3 bases and J gave up 5 bases; unmatched junction bases: 2. This CDR3 is 13 amino acids long. The CDR3 is CASSPGTGETQYF. For the CDR3, the DNA is TGTGCCAGCTCACCCGGGACAGGCGAGACCCAGTACTTC.

The chain is built from TRBV7-9 and TRBJ2-1; TRBD2 aligns across 8 bases. The junction had 4 bases not matched to a gene; V was cut back by 3 bases and J by 0 bases. This CDR3 spans 16 amino acids. Germline CDR1 and CDR2: SEHNR and FQNEAQ (reference sequence). The CDR3 DNA sequence: TGTGCCAGCAGCTTTGTCGGGAGGGGCTCCTACAATGAGCAGTTCTTC. Translating gives CASSFVGRGSYNEQFF.

This chain connects TRBV29-1 to TRBJ2-1; 10 nucleotides line up with TRBD2. V gave up 2 bases and J gave up 6 bases; unmatched junction bases: 7. Germline CDR1 is SQVTM and CDR2 is ANQGSEA. There are 15 residues in the CDR3. Here the CDR3 reads CSVEKVAGGVNEQFF. The CDR3 nucleotides read TGCAGCGTTGAAAAGGTAGCGGGAGGAGTCAATGAGCAGTTCTTC.

The CDR3 loop is CASSELIHYGYTF. The CDR3 nucleotides read TGTGCCAGCAGTGAATTAATCCACTATGGCTACACCTTC. This chain links TRBV25-1 with TRBJ1-2; D unclear. V lost 1 base to trimming and J lost 3 bases, with 6 bases between them. Germline CDR1 and CDR2: MGHDK and SYGVNS. This CDR3 is built from 13 residues.

The chain recombines TRBV11-2 with TRBJ2-1; 13 bases match TRBD2. The CDR3 is 15 residues long. Looked up from germline, CDR1 is SGHAT and CDR2 is FQNNGV. The junction had 3 bases not matched to a gene; V was cut back by 5 bases and J by 5 bases. The chain's CDR3 is CASSRTSGSNNEQFF. The CDR3 coding sequence is TGTGCCAGCAGCAGGACTAGCGGGAGTAACAATGAGCAGTTCTTC.

CDR3 region: CASSDGLAGHNEQFF. The CDR3 DNA is TGTGCCAGCAGTGACGGTCTAGCGGGCCACAATGAGCAGTTCTTC. The rearrangement joins TRBV6-4 to TRBJ2-1; 8 positions agree with TRBD2. The CDR3 consists of 15 residues. CDR1 and CDR2 (germline): MRHNA, SNTAGT. J lost 5 bases, V lost 2 bases, and 5 bases had no gene match.

The chain is built from TRBV11-2 and TRBJ2-7; D possibly corresponds to TRBD1 (6 bases). The germline CDR1 and CDR2 sequences are SGHAT and FQNNGV. The CDR3 totals 15 residues. Trimming left V 5 bases short and J 4 bases short, with 18 bases between. CDR3 sequence (DNA): TGTGCCAGCAGCCCGGGCGCCGGGACATATTACGAGCAGTACTTC. Protein product: CASSPGAGTYYEQYF.

The rearrangement uses TRBV19 and TRBJ1-3; 7 bases match TRBD1. Losses at the gene ends were 6 bases for V and 0 bases for J; bases not matched to a gene: 17. The CDR3 loop spans 19 amino acids. Germline V lookup: CDR1 LNHDA, CDR2 SQIVND (reference sequence). CDR3 bases: TGTGCCAGTAGCCCACTGCCCGGGACAGACTCTCTCTCTGGAAACACCATATATTTT. Amino acids: CASSPLPGTDSLSGNTIYF.

The chain recombines TRBV25-1 with TRBJ2-5; D gene uncertain. Deletions cut 6 bases from V and 5 bases from J, with 7 bases between. Germline CDR1 reads MGHDK; CDR2 reads SYGVNS. CDR3 size: 11 residues. CDR3: CASRLGETQYF. In DNA, the CDR3 is TGTGCCAGCAGGCTCGGGGAGACCCAGTACTTC.

The chain links TRBV19 to TRBJ1-2; 12 bases are shared with TRBD1. Trimming at V came to 8 bases and at J to 4 bases, leaving 11 bases not matched to a gene. Per germline, CDR1 LNHDA and CDR2 SQIVND (reference sequence). The CDR3 sequence is 16 residues long. CDR3 sequence: CASEGRDRGRFYGYTF. The CDR3 nucleotides read TGTGCCAGTGAAGGGCGGGACAGGGGGCGCTTCTATGGCTACACCTTC.